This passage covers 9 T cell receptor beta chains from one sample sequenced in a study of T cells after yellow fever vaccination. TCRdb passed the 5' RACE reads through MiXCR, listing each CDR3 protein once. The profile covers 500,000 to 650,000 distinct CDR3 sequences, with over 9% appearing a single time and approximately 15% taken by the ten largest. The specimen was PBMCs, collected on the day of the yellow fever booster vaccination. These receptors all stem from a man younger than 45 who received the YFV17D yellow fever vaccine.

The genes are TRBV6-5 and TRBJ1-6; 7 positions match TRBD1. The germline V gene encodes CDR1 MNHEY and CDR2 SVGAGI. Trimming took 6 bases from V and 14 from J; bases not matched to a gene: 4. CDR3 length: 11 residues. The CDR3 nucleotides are TGTGCCAGCAGACGCGACAGGGCCCTCCACTTT. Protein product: CASRRDRALHF.

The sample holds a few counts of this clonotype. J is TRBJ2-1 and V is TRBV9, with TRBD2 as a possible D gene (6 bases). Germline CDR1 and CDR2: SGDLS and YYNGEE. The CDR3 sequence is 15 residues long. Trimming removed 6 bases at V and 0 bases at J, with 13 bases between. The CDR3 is CASTVGGSSYNEQFF. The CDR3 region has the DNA TGTGCCAGCACCGTCGGGGGTAGCTCCTACAATGAGCAGTTCTTC.

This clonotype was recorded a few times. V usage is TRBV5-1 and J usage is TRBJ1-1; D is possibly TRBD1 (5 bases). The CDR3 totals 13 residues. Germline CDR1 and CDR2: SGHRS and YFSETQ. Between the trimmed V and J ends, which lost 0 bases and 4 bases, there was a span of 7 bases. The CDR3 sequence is CASSLAGTTEAFF. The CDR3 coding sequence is TGCGCCAGCAGCTTGGCCGGGACCACTGAAGCTTTCTTT.

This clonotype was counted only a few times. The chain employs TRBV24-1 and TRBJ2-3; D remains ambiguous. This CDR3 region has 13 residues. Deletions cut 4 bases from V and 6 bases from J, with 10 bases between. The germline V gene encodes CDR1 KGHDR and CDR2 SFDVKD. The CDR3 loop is CATSEWTADTQYF. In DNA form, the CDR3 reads TGTGCCACCAGTGAGTGGACGGCGGATACGCAGTATTTT.

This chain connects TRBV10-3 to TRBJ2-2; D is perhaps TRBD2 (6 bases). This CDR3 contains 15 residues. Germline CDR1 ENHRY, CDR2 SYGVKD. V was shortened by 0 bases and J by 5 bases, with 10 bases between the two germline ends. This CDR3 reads CAISESDGGTGELFF. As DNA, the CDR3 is TGTGCCATCAGTGAGTCAGATGGAGGGACCGGGGAGCTGTTTTTT.

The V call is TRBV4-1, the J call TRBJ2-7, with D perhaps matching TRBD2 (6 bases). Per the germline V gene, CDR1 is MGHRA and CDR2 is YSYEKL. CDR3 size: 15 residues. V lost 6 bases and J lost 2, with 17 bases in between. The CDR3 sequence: CASSPRGDSTYEQYF. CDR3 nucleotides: TGCGCCAGCAGTCCGCGGGGTGACTCTACCTACGAGCAGTACTTC.

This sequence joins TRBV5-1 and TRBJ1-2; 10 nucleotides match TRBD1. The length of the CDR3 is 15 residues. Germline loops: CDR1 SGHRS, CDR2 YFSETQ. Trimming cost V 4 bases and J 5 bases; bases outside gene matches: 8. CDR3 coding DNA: TGCGCCAGCAGCACCACGGGACAGGGGAGTTATGGCTACACCTTC. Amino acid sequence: CASSTTGQGSYGYTF.

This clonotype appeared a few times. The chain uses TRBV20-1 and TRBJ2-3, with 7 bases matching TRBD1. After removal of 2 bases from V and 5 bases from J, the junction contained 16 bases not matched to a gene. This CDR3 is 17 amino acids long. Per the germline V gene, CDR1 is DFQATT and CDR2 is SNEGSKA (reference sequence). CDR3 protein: CSARSETGATFGDTQYF. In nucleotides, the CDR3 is TGCAGTGCTAGATCTGAAACAGGGGCCACCTTCGGAGATACGCAGTATTTT.

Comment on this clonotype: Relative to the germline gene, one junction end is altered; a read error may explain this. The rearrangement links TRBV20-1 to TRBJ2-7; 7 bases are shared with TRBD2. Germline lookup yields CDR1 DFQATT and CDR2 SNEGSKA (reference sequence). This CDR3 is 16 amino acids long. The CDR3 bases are TGCAGTGCTAGAGATAACGCGGGAGTGCTCACCTACGAGCAGCACTTC. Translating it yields CSARDNAGVLTYEQHF.